A single sample gave rise to the 30 T cell receptor beta chains below, sequenced in a study of shared clonotypes between healthy human individuals. Generated by immunoSEQ multiplex PCR, the TCRdb table keeps only in-frame clones and is missing some. The repertoire holds 900,000 to 1,200,000 clones, 75% to 80% seen once, with 0.6% to 0.75% in the top ten. The source material was memory CD4+ T cells from PBMCs. Documented subset: CD45RA-negative fraction. The receptors stem from a young man in good health. Some clones in this sample may be carry-over from other donors' samples.

Many counts were recorded for this clone. CDR3 amino acids: CAAGDTNTEAFF. The CDR3 region has the DNA TGTGCCGCAGGGGACACCAACACTGAAGCTTTCTTT. V and J are TRBV28 and TRBJ1-1; TRBD1 might be the D (6 bases). The CDR3 runs 12 residues. In germline, CDR1 is MDHEN, CDR2 SYDVKM. Trimming cost V 11 bases and J 2 bases, with 12 bases left between them.

V and J are TRBV28 and TRBJ2-5, with 14 nucleotides matching TRBD2. J lost 5 bases, V lost 6 bases, and 5 bases had no gene match. This CDR3 is 15 amino acids long. From germline, CDR1 is MDHEN and CDR2 SYDVKM. The CDR3 sequence is CASRSRLAGGETQYF. CDR3 nucleotides: TGTGCCAGCAGGTCTAGACTAGCGGGAGGGGAGACCCAGTACTTC.

This chain joins TRBV13 and TRBJ2-7; unclear D gene. CDR3 length: 14 residues. Trimming pared 0 bases from V and 2 bases from J, leaving 8 bases between. Germline CDR1 PRHDT, CDR2 FYEKMQ (reference sequence). This chain's CDR3 is CASSLGDAAYEQYF. CDR3 DNA: TGTGCCAGCAGCTTAGGGGATGCGGCCTACGAGCAGTACTTC.

The chain recombines TRBV11-3 with TRBJ1-5, with no clear D. CDR1 and CDR2 from the germline V gene are SGHNT and YENEEA. CDR3 length: 15 residues. The ends were cut back, 3 bases at V and 1 base at J, with 10 bases in the middle. The CDR3 loop is CASSFPMGSNQPQHF. Written as DNA, the CDR3 is TGTGCCAGCAGCTTCCCAATGGGGAGCAATCAGCCCCAGCATTTT.

This chain joins TRBV2 and TRBJ2-1; D remains unclear. Germline V gives CDR1 SNHLY, CDR2 FYNNEI. The CDR3 is made up of 15 amino acids. V dropped 4 bases and J dropped 0 bases, with 10 bases sitting between them. The CDR3 region is CASSVGGASYNEQFF. The CDR3 DNA reads TGTGCCAGCAGTGTGGGCGGAGCCTCCTACAATGAGCAGTTCTTC.

As DNA, the CDR3 is TGTGCCAGCAGCTCGGGACACTCTAATGAGCAGTTCTTC. Its translation: CASSSGHSNEQFF. The chain uses TRBV7-9 and TRBJ2-1, with D possibly TRBD1 on 6 matching bases. V was trimmed by 4 bases and J by 7 bases, leaving 11 bases between them. The CDR3 consists of 13 residues. CDR1 and CDR2 (germline): SEHNR, FQNEAQ (reference sequence).

J is TRBJ1-4 and V is TRBV28; weak D call: TRBD1 (5 bases). The CDR3 totals 16 residues. Germline-derived CDR1 and CDR2 are MDHEN and SYDVKM. Trimming removed 6 bases at V and 8 bases at J, with 22 bases between. CDR3 protein: CASRTPPGGAEEKLFF. DNA of the CDR3: TGTGCCAGCAGAACCCCCCCGGGCGGGGCGGAGGAAAAACTGTTTTTT.

The V and J genes are TRBV9 and TRBJ2-1; D is perhaps TRBD2 (6 bases). In germline, CDR1 is SGDLS, CDR2 YYNGEE. This CDR3 has 15 residues. The V end was cut by 0 bases, the J end by 2 bases, with 9 bases between. This CDR3 reads CASSVGRDTYNEQFF. Written as DNA, the CDR3 is TGTGCCAGCAGCGTAGGGCGGGATACCTACAATGAGCAGTTCTTC.

V gene TRBV2 combines with J gene TRBJ2-5, with 8 bases aligning to TRBD1. The ends lost 4 bases at V and 7 bases at J; junction bases unmatched: 5. Germline assignment: CDR1 SNHLY and CDR2 FYNNEI. The CDR3 spans 13 residues. CDR3 amino acids: CASSGDRLGTQYF. The CDR3 nucleotides read TGTGCCAGCAGTGGGGACAGGCTCGGGACCCAGTACTTC.

This clone was found a few times. The rearrangement links TRBV9 to TRBJ1-3; no definite D call. The CDR3 consists of 16 residues. Germline lookup yields CDR1 SGDLS and CDR2 YYNGEE. With 0 bases removed from V and 0 bases from J, the gap between germline ends came to 10 bases. CDR3 nucleotide sequence: TGTGCCAGCAGCGTAGGCCCCAGAAGCTCTGGAAACACCATATATTTT. This gives the protein CASSVGPRSSGNTIYF.

This clone was seen a single time. A much larger clone sits a single nucleotide away, making a read error possible. This sample also contains other DNA sequences that code for the same CDR3. V usage is TRBV27 and J usage is TRBJ1-2; tentatively, D is TRBD1 (5 bases). Trimming stripped 5 bases from V and 4 bases from J, with 11 bases between. Germline V gene sequence: CDR1 MNHEY, CDR2 SMNVEV (reference sequence). The CDR3 totals 13 residues. The CDR3 loop reads CASSPDRLYGYTF. The DNA for the CDR3 is TGTGCCAGCAGTCCAGACAGACTCTATGGCTACACCTTC.

The chain recombines TRBV5-1 with TRBJ2-2; D may be TRBD1 (5 bases). The CDR3 runs 17 residues. Trimming removed 3 bases from V and 4 bases from J, with 19 bases in between. CDR1 and CDR2 (germline): SGHRS, YFSETQ. The chain's CDR3 is CASSSLPTGWGTGELFF. CDR3 bases: TGCGCCAGCAGCTCACTCCCTACAGGCTGGGGCACCGGGGAGCTGTTTTTT.

This sequence joins TRBV7-2 and TRBJ2-7; D is possibly TRBD2 (5 bases). The germline V and J ends were trimmed by 3 bases and 5 bases, with 8 bases remaining between them. The CDR3 covers 12 residues. Germline CDR1 SGHTA, CDR2 FQGNSA. Here the CDR3 DNA reads TGTGCCAGCAGCTTTCTCGGGAACGAGCAGTACTTC. Its translation: CASSFLGNEQYF.

This chain links TRBV19 with TRBJ1-5; a weak D match, TRBD1 (5 bases). V lost 3 bases and J lost 7, with 16 bases in between. CDR1 and CDR2 (germline): LNHDA, SQIVND (reference sequence). CDR3 length: 15 residues. CDR3 DNA sequence: TGTGCCAGTAGTATGTTCCCAGGGTACGAACAGCCCCAGCATTTT. It codes for CASSMFPGYEQPQHF.

The genes are TRBV7-2 and TRBJ2-7; D is ambiguous. The ends were cut back, 2 bases at V and 2 bases at J, with 10 bases in the middle. The CDR3 length is 14 residues. CDR1 SGHTA and CDR2 FQGNSA come from the germline V gene. The CDR3 nucleotides are TGTGCCAGCAGCTTAAGATCAGGTACCTACGAGCAGTACTTC. This encodes CASSLRSGTYEQYF.

The CDR3 nucleotides are TGCGCCAGCAGCCATGATGCAGGGGACCTATCACACGGAAACACCATATATTTT. This sequence encodes CASSHDAGDLSHGNTIYF. V usage is TRBV4-3 and J usage is TRBJ1-3; perhaps TRBD1 as D (6 bases). CDR1 is LGHNA and CDR2 is YSLEER in the germline V gene. Deletions cut 3 bases from V and 4 bases from J, with 22 bases between. This CDR3 is 18 amino acids long.

The chain uses TRBV28 and TRBJ2-7; possible D gene TRBD1, 6 bases. The germline V gene encodes CDR1 MDHEN and CDR2 SYDVKM. The CDR3 runs 15 residues. Between the trimmed V and J ends, which lost 1 base and 4 bases, there was a span of 14 bases. CDR3 sequence: CASSLLAQGWYEQYF. CDR3 DNA sequence: TGTGCCAGCAGTTTATTGGCGCAGGGGTGGTACGAGCAGTACTTC.

This clone has only a few counts. Other DNA sequences within the sample encode an identical CDR3. The chain employs TRBV28 and TRBJ1-2, with unresolved D. The V gene lost 5 bases and the J gene lost 5 bases, with 9 bases spanning the gap. CDR3 length: 12 residues. The germline V gene has CDR1 MDHEN and CDR2 SYDVKM. The CDR3 DNA sequence: TGTGCCAGCAGTAGAAGAGGGTATGGCTACACCTTC. Protein product: CASSRRGYGYTF.

J is TRBJ1-5 and V is TRBV4-2; tentative D call: TRBD1 (5 bases). Trimming left V 4 bases short and J 3 bases short, with 13 bases between. The CDR3 runs to 15 residues. CDR1 is LGHNA and CDR2 is YNFKEQ in the germline V gene. The CDR3 reads CASSRVAGTNQPQHF. The DNA of the CDR3 is TGTGCCAGCAGCCGGGTTGCGGGGACCAATCAGCCCCAGCATTTT.

The chain couples TRBV5-6 to TRBJ2-1, with 10 bases identical to TRBD2. The germline V gene encodes CDR1 SGHDT and CDR2 YYEEEE. The CDR3 runs to 16 residues. V gave up 6 bases and J gave up 9 bases; unmatched junction bases: 15. This CDR3 is CASTSLGSGGRSEQFF. The CDR3 nucleotides are TGTGCCAGCACCTCCTTAGGTAGCGGGGGGAGGAGTGAGCAGTTCTTC.

The V call is TRBV6-5, the J call TRBJ1-3; 7 bases fit TRBD1. CDR1 MNHEY and CDR2 SVGAGI come from the germline V gene. V dropped 6 bases and J dropped 11; count of bases not matched to a gene: 16. The CDR3 length is 15 residues. This CDR3 reads CASRATGASGTAIYF. DNA of the CDR3: TGTGCCAGCAGGGCAACAGGGGCCTCTGGAACGGCCATATATTTT.

The CDR3 loop is CASSFIGSETQYF. In nucleotides, the CDR3 is TGCGCCAGCAGCTTCATTGGGAGTGAGACCCAGTACTTC. The chain joins TRBV5-1 to TRBJ2-5; the D gene is possibly TRBD2 (5 bases). V shed 2 bases and J shed 5 bases, with 10 bases lying between them. The CDR3 extends over 13 amino acids. CDR1 and CDR2 (germline): SGHRS, YFSETQ. The full variable domain, rest sourced from reference TRBV5-1 and TRBJ2-5, is KAGVTQTPRYLIKTRGQQVTLSCSPISGHRSVSWYQQTPGQGLQFLFEYFSETQRNKGNFPGRFSGRQFSNSRSEMNVSTLELGDSALYLCASSFIGSETQYFGPGTRLLVL.

Remarks on this clone: This sample includes further DNA sequences coding for the same CDR3. V is TRBV7-2 and J is TRBJ2-7, with 7 bases matching TRBD2. From germline, CDR1 is SGHTA and CDR2 FQGNSA. Losses at the gene ends were 3 bases for V and 0 bases for J; bases not matched to a gene: 5. This CDR3 has 15 amino acids. CDR3 region: CASSLGGSRSYEQYF. The DNA of the CDR3 is TGTGCCAGCAGCTTGGGCGGGAGCCGCTCCTACGAGCAGTACTTC. The full variable domain, rest sourced from reference TRBV7-2 and TRBJ2-7, is GAGVSQSPSNKVTEKGKDVELRCDPISGHTALYWYRQSLGQGLEFLIYFQGNSAPDKSGLPSDRFSAERTGGSVSTLTIQRTQQEDSAVYLCASSLGGSRSYEQYFGPGTRLTVT.

This clone appeared a few times. The V and J genes are TRBV7-7 and TRBJ2-1; TRBD2 matches 7 bases. There are 15 residues in the CDR3. Trimming took 5 bases from V and 8 from J; bases not matched to a gene: 12. The germline gives CDR1 SSHAT, CDR2 FNYEAQ (reference sequence). The CDR3 loop reads CASSPSGGLSDEQFF. CDR3 DNA sequence: TGTGCCAGCAGCCCGTCCGGGGGGTTGTCGGATGAGCAGTTCTTC.

V and J are TRBV10-2 and TRBJ2-7; 9 bases fit TRBD2. Germline-derived CDR1 and CDR2 are WSHSY and SAAADI. V was clipped by 6 bases and J by 2 bases; unmatched bases: 8. CDR3 length: 15 amino acids. The CDR3 DNA is TGCGCCAGCAGCCGTACTAGCGGGTGGACCTACGAGCAGTACTTC. It translates to CASSRTSGWTYEQYF.

The chain has TRBV5-1 and TRBJ2-3, with D uncertain. V was shortened by 1 base and J by 1 base, with 7 bases between the two germline ends. The CDR3 totals 14 residues. CDR1 and CDR2 from the germline V gene are SGHRS and YFSETQ. The chain's CDR3 is CASSLPWGTDTQYF. The CDR3 DNA reads as TGCGCCAGCAGCTTGCCGTGGGGCACAGATACGCAGTATTTT.

This clone appeared a single time. The chain joins TRBV4-1 to TRBJ2-2; D is tentatively TRBD1 or TRBD2 (5 bases each). V dropped 4 bases and J dropped 4 bases, with 13 bases sitting between them. Germline CDR1 and CDR2: MGHRA and YSYEKL. There are 15 residues in the CDR3. The CDR3: CASSREVGATGELFF. DNA for the CDR3: TGCGCCAGCAGCCGAGAGGTCGGGGCCACCGGGGAGCTGTTTTTT.

The sample holds one count of this clone. The chain uses TRBV6-1 and TRBJ2-7; D is unresolved. V was cut by 8 bases and J by 6 bases, with 17 bases left in between. This CDR3 spans 13 amino acids. Germline values: CDR1 MNHNS, CDR2 SASEGT. CDR3 nucleotide sequence: TGTGCCAGCGGTTCGACACCTCGAAGCGAGCAGTACTTC. The encoded protein is CASGSTPRSEQYF.

CDR3: CASSNLTGTGLEKLFF. CDR3 sequence (DNA): TGCGCCAGCAGCAACCTTACCGGGACAGGACTTGAAAAACTGTTTTTT. The chain joins TRBV5-1 to TRBJ1-4; 8 bases fit TRBD1. Trimming cost V 4 bases and J 7 bases; bases outside gene matches: 12. Germline V CDR1 and CDR2: SGHRS, YFSETQ. The CDR3 is 16 residues long.

This chain uses TRBV7-2 with TRBJ2-1, with D possibly called TRBD1 or TRBD2 (5 bases each). The germline gives CDR1 SGHTA, CDR2 FQGNSA. The CDR3 loop spans 12 amino acids. Between the trimmed V and J ends, which lost 1 base and 12 bases, there was a span of 10 bases. This chain's CDR3 is CASSLVGGRQFF. The CDR3 region has the DNA TGTGCCAGCAGCTTAGTTGGGGGAAGGCAGTTCTTC.